This record concerns one T cell receptor (beta chain) sequence. There are 13 residues in the CDR3. CDR1 and CDR2 (germline): MNHNS, SASEGT. V lost 3 bases to trimming and J lost 3 bases, with 9 bases between them. The table came from immunoSEQ multiplex PCR; TCRdb's copy has only in-frame clones and leaves some out. The table records about 94,000 clones, approximately 80% of them present only once. This sample was included in a study of blood T cell repertoires in COVID-19. The rearrangement links TRBV6-1 to TRBJ2-7; tentative D call: TRBD2 (6 bases). The sequenced sample consisted of peripheral blood. This clonotype originated in a human donor in a cohort sampled during active COVID-19. CDR3 protein: CASSDAGNYEQYF. The CDR3 DNA follows: TGTGCCAGCAGTGACGCGGGAAACTACGAGCAGTACTTC.